This T cell receptor (beta chain) emerged from a study of neurological immune-mediated disorders. Germline CDR1 is SGHRS and CDR2 is YFSETQ. Trimming took 3 bases from V and 5 from J; bases not matched to a gene: 2. The CDR3 is 14 amino acids. Template-switch 5'RACE cDNA synthesis added a 10-nucleotide unique molecular identifier. TCRdb reprocessed the 5' RACE reads with MiXCR, giving one entry per CDR3 protein. The sample yields some 79,000 distinct CDR3 sequences, around 14% seen once. This clonotype was counted many times. Input material: PBMCs. The rearrangement links TRBV5-1 to TRBJ2-5; 12 bases agree with TRBD2. The receptor was derived from a woman aged 45-60 years in good health. The CDR3 DNA follows: TGCGCCAGCAGCTGGACTAGCGGGGTTGAGACCCAGTACTTC. Translated, it gives CASSWTSGVETQYF.